Sequencing of this T cell receptor (beta chain) was carried out in a study of blood T cells in healthy people across ages (dated by TCRdb to 2015 to 2017). Looking at the study overall: In model experiments, template switching captured about one uniquely barcoded TCR beta cDNA molecule for every two T cells. Age-related changes in TCR beta repertoire diversity were measured in the study by deep sequencing normalized with unique cDNA molecular identifiers. Donors were grouped into four age groups: young (average 16 years), middle-aged (roughly 40), aged (around 60) and long-lived (over 80). Donors of different ages were randomly distributed across sequencing lanes to avoid experimental bias. The study analyzed two additional independent replicas of 1 million unique cDNA reads from the same blood draw for two donors, one aged 18 to 29 and one aged 80 or older.

Broader findings and caveats from the paper: Since profiling was done on bulk unsorted PBMCs, naive and antigen-experienced compartments could not be conclusively compared. Donor CMV infection status was unknown, potentially confounding age-related changes in expanded clonotypes. Compared with the aged group, the long-lived group had more naive CD4+ T cells, fewer expanded clones and increased TCR diversity, suggesting age selection. A strong correlation was found between observed TCR beta diversity and the percentage of naive T cells measured by flow cytometry. Estimates of total diversity from one million sequenced T cells were regarded as lower bounds and underestimates. As age increased, observed TCR beta diversity per million T cells dropped in a roughly linear way, and a significant reduction was already evident by age 40.

This clonotype was detected only a few times. Its binding antigen is unknown. Nothing much larger sits one base from this clone, and base qualities are not available. The library was generated by 5' RACE. The listed sequencing device is Illumina HiSeq 2500. The second PCR ran for roughly 7 to 11 cycles and used a J-beta primer mix along with a sample-barcoded 5' primer. Each TCR beta cDNA molecule received a unique molecular identifier from a template-switch 5' adaptor carrying 12 random nucleotides. Each sample yielded at least 3 million CDR3-containing paired-end reads. All of the RNA was converted into first-strand cDNA using the Mint cDNA synthesis kit, with a TRBC-specific oligonucleotide serving as the primer. All cDNA was treated with uracil-DNA glycosylase and then went through a first 18-cycle PCR with the universal primers M1SS and BC2_uni_R. The study's own analysis went as follows. Normalization of each sample was performed by random selection of 1 million high-quality reads, each carrying a distinct molecular identifier. Reads sharing molecular identifiers were discarded rather than binned into consensus sequences. CDR3 identification, clonotype clustering and error correction used MiTCR with a Q25 quality threshold and the strictest error-elimination algorithm. A nonparametric unseen species model with Euler transformation was used to estimate lower-bound total TCR beta diversity. The public reads were reprocessed in TCRdb via fastp at Q25 and MiXCR, keeping in-frame beta chains. Each entry is one CDR3 protein sequence, shown with its most common DNA and genes. TCRdb's processing, not the study's, gives the V and J calls here. In this sample the table shows approximately 790,000 distinct CDR3 sequences, 62% of which occur a single time. The ten biggest clones cover 28% of the sample.

V was cut back by 2 bases and J by 3 bases, leaving a gap of 8 bases between them. The CDR3 numbers 13 residues from cysteine through phenylalanine. This entry keeps only the CDR3 DNA: 39 bases, framed from base 1. CDR1 and CDR2, per the germline V gene, are SQVTM and ANQGSEA. The approximately 39 donors, aged about 6 to 95 years, were systemically healthy Caucasian individuals from Russia. Roughly 10 milliliters of peripheral blood were collected from each donor into EDTA-treated Vacutainer tubes. PBMCs were isolated by Ficoll-Paque density-gradient centrifugation, with at least 6.5 million obtained per sample. Trizol reagent was used to extract total RNA from PBMCs, with at least 5 micrograms per sample. The percentages of naive CD45RAhigh/CD27high T cells were determined by flow cytometry on a PBMC aliquot from every donor.

The chain is encoded by TRBV29-1 joined to TRBJ1-5, with no confidently assigned D gene. Sequenced material: blood. This sequence originates from a man aged 30 to 45 in good health. The CDR3 reads as follows: CSVEKGPNQPQHF. The sequenced DNA: TGCAGCGTTGAAAAGGGCCCCAATCAGCCCCAGCATTTT.